Following are 24 T cell receptor beta chains from one sample sequenced in a study of T cell changes during pregnancy in multiple sclerosis. The repertoire was sequenced with immunoSEQ multiplex PCR; TCRdb's copy has only in-frame clones and lacks some. There are roughly 42,000 clones in the sample; about nine tenths occur only once, and 0.65% to 0.9% lies in the top ten. The source was CD4+ T cells from peripheral blood mononuclear cells, collected before pregnancy. Receptor source: a female donor with multiple sclerosis, enrolled in a pregnancy study.

The chain is built from TRBV19 and TRBJ2-2; the match to TRBD1 covers 9 bases. The CDR3 runs 16 residues. J lost 2 bases, V lost 5 bases, and 6 bases had no gene match. From germline, CDR1 is LNHDA and CDR2 SQIVND (reference sequence). The CDR3 DNA sequence: TGTGCCAGTAGTCGCCGGACAGGGGCTAACACCGGGGAGCTGTTTTTT. Amino acid sequence: CASSRRTGANTGELFF.

CDR3 nucleotide sequence: TGTGCCAGCAGCTCGGCCGGGGTTAACACTGAAGCTTTCTTT. It is translated as CASSSAGVNTEAFF. The chain carries TRBV5-4 and TRBJ1-1; the D is unclear. The CDR3 is 14 amino acids. V was trimmed by 3 bases and J by 2 bases, leaving 11 bases between them. Germline CDR1 and CDR2: SGHNT and YYREEE (reference sequence).

This chain links TRBV10-3 with TRBJ2-7; 8 positions match TRBD1. This CDR3 comprises 14 residues. With 5 bases clipped from V and 0 bases from J, the junction kept 3 bases outside the gene matches. Germline-derived CDR1 and CDR2 are ENHRY and SYGVKD. CDR3 in DNA: TGTGCCATCAGTCGACAGGGGAACTCCTACGAGCAGTACTTC. Translation: CAISRQGNSYEQYF.

V gene TRBV9 combines with J gene TRBJ2-4; a possible D gene is TRBD2 (5 bases). V was clipped by 0 bases and J by 8 bases, with 9 bases between them. The CDR3 is made up of 13 amino acids. Germline values: CDR1 SGDLS, CDR2 YYNGEE. CDR3 amino acids: CASSVGPGDIQYF. CDR3 coding DNA: TGTGCCAGCAGCGTAGGCCCCGGGGACATTCAGTACTTC.

This clone was seen more than once but under ten times. The chain joins TRBV6-4 to TRBJ2-3, with 12 bases that match TRBD2. V shed 6 bases and J 4 bases; nucleotides not matched to a gene: 8. CDR3 length: 16 amino acids. The V gene's germline CDR1 is MRHNA and CDR2 SNTAGT. DNA of the CDR3: TGTGCCAGCAGCGAAGCGACTAGCGGGGGAGCAGATACGCAGTATTTT. Its translation: CASSEATSGGADTQYF.

V usage is TRBV15 and J usage is TRBJ2-5; D is perhaps TRBD1 (6 bases). The V end lost 2 bases, the J end lost 2 bases, and 18 bases lay between the germline ends. There are 17 residues in the CDR3. Germline CDR1 LNHNV, CDR2 YYDKDF (reference sequence). As DNA, the CDR3 is TGTGCCACCAGCAGAATACCTCCAAGGACAGATCAAGAGACCCAGTACTTC. Translated: CATSRIPPRTDQETQYF.

This sequence joins TRBV9 and TRBJ2-7, with D possibly TRBD2 on 5 matching bases. The CDR3 sequence is 14 residues long. Germline CDR1 is SGDLS and CDR2 is YYNGEE. The ends were cut back, 1 base at V and 5 bases at J, with 13 bases in the middle. CDR3 region: CASSVSRAPDEQYF. The CDR3 bases are TGTGCCAGCAGCGTATCGAGGGCCCCCGACGAGCAGTACTTC.

CDR3: CASSQDRDNRPLAKNIQYF. The DNA of the CDR3 is TGTGCCAGCAGCCAAGATAGGGACAACCGTCCTCTAGCCAAAAACATTCAGTACTTC. The chain employs TRBV4-2 and TRBJ2-4, with D possibly being TRBD1 (6 bases). Looked up from germline, CDR1 is LGHNA and CDR2 is YNFKEQ. The CDR3 is 19 residues long. The ends were cut back, 0 bases at V and 0 bases at J, with 18 bases in the middle.

V and J are TRBV12-5 and TRBJ2-3, with D maybe TRBD2 (6 bases). The CDR3 is 15 amino acids. Germline CDR1 and CDR2: LGHNT and FRNRAP. V lost 6 bases, J lost 4 bases, and 17 bases lay in between. CDR3 residues: CASGPSLASPDTQYF. CDR3 DNA: TGTGCTAGTGGGCCCTCACTAGCTTCCCCAGATACGCAGTATTTT.

The chain is built from TRBV7-3 and TRBJ1-2, with a weak D call TRBD1 (5 bases). Germline CDR1 SGHTA, CDR2 FQGTGA. Trimming pared 0 bases from V and 4 bases from J, leaving 12 bases between. This CDR3 contains 15 residues. This CDR3 reads CASSLTGGGSYGYTF. The CDR3 nucleotides are TGTGCCAGCAGCTTAACCGGGGGAGGGAGCTATGGCTACACCTTC.

Here the CDR3 reads CASSSGQGNQETQYF. CDR3 in DNA: TGTGCCAGCAGCTCAGGACAGGGGAACCAAGAGACCCAGTACTTC. The chain employs TRBV9 and TRBJ2-5; 9 bases agree with TRBD1. V shed 4 bases and J 0 bases; nucleotides not matched to a gene: 4. This CDR3 contains 15 residues. CDR1 is SGDLS, CDR2 YYNGEE, per germline.

The chain employs TRBV5-8 and TRBJ1-5; weak D call: TRBD1 (5 bases). This CDR3 is 17 amino acids long. CDR1 and CDR2 (germline): SGHTS, YDEGEE. V shed 3 bases and J shed 1 base, with 17 bases lying between them. DNA of the CDR3: TGTGCCAGCAGCTCCATCCTAAGAACAGGAAGCAATCAGCCCCAGCATTTT. Its translation: CASSSILRTGSNQPQHF.

The table lists this clone with a few counts. This chain joins TRBV5-1 and TRBJ2-1; D call uncertain. The germline CDR1 and CDR2 sequences are SGHRS and YFSETQ. This CDR3 contains 12 residues. V dropped 0 bases and J dropped 9 bases, with 7 bases sitting between them. The CDR3 DNA follows: TGCGCCAGCAGCTTGGGTCCTACTGAGCAGTTCTTC. Protein sequence: CASSLGPTEQFF.

This chain joins TRBV18 and TRBJ1-1, with D uncertain. Germline CDR1 KGHSH, CDR2 LQKENI. This CDR3 region has 16 residues. Trimming cost V 4 bases and J 1 base, with 16 bases left between them. CDR3 coding DNA: TGTGCCAGCTCACTTCACATCGGGTCCCCGAACACTGAAGCTTTCTTT. Amino acids: CASSLHIGSPNTEAFF.

V and J are TRBV19 and TRBJ1-5; the match to TRBD1 covers 10 bases. The CDR3 totals 17 residues. Germline V gene lookup returns CDR1 LNHDA and CDR2 SQIVND (reference sequence). Unmatched junction bases numbered 14, after V lost 5 bases and J lost 7 bases. CDR3 in DNA: TGTGCCAGTAGTTTGACAGGGGGCCAGGCGGGAGGACAGCCCCAGCATTTT. The encoded protein is CASSLTGGQAGGQPQHF.

This clone was recorded only once. V gene TRBV15 combines with J gene TRBJ1-5, with D possibly matching TRBD1 (5 bases). Germline values: CDR1 LNHNV, CDR2 YYDKDF (reference sequence). The CDR3 is 20 residues long. Trimming cost V 4 bases and J 4 bases, with 29 bases left between them. CDR3 coding DNA: TGTGCCACCAGCATCACGGCCCCCCAGGGCCTACTTATGAGAAATCAGCCCCAGCATTTT. Translated, it gives CATSITAPQGLLMRNQPQHF.

This chain uses TRBV27 with TRBJ1-2, with D hard to call. The length of the CDR3 is 14 residues. V was pared by 0 bases and J by 0 bases, with 5 bases between. Looked up from germline, CDR1 is MNHEY and CDR2 is SMNVEV (reference sequence). The CDR3 sequence is CASSLSLSNYGYTF. In DNA, the CDR3 is TGTGCCAGCAGTTTATCACTCTCTAACTATGGCTACACCTTC.

V usage is TRBV7-2 and J usage is TRBJ2-5; 7 nucleotides align to TRBD2. The germline gives CDR1 SGHTA, CDR2 FQGNSA. CDR3 size: 15 residues. Losses at the gene ends were 6 bases for V and 4 bases for J; bases not matched to a gene: 11. In DNA, the CDR3 is TGTGCCAGCAGTCGGGGGGAGGACTGGGTAGAGACCCAGTACTTC. Translating it yields CASSRGEDWVETQYF.

The rearrangement joins TRBV19 to TRBJ1-2; 7 bases are shared with TRBD1. CDR3 length: 15 amino acids. The V segment lost 3 bases and the J segment 7 bases; nucleotides outside the gene matches: 11. Per germline, CDR1 LNHDA and CDR2 SQIVND (reference sequence). The CDR3 sequence: CASSISGGGVSGYTF. Written as DNA, the CDR3 is TGTGCCAGTAGTATTTCGGGAGGGGGCGTAAGTGGCTACACCTTC.

The rearrangement uses TRBV10-3 and TRBJ2-2; 7 bases line up with TRBD1. CDR1 ENHRY and CDR2 SYGVKD come from the germline V gene. The CDR3 sequence is 15 residues long. Losses at the gene ends were 11 bases for V and 3 bases for J; bases not matched to a gene: 12. The CDR3 sequence: CAASEMTGYTGELFF. In DNA, the CDR3 is TGTGCCGCTTCAGAGATGACAGGGTACACCGGGGAGCTGTTTTTT.

This chain uses TRBV6-5 with TRBJ1-2; a possible D gene is TRBD1 (5 bases). The CDR3 covers 13 residues. Germline loops: CDR1 MNHEY, CDR2 SVGAGI. Between the trimmed V and J ends, which lost 4 bases and 4 bases, there was a span of 10 bases. The CDR3 is CASSSGFPYGYTF. CDR3 sequence (DNA): TGTGCCAGCAGTTCAGGGTTTCCCTATGGCTACACCTTC.

The chain couples TRBV7-2 to TRBJ1-1; D unclear. The CDR3 sequence is 13 residues long. Per germline, CDR1 SGHTA and CDR2 FQGNSA. Trimming cost V 5 bases and J 0 bases, with 7 bases left between them. The CDR3 nucleotides read TGTGCCAGCAGCCCGTACATGAACACTGAAGCTTTCTTT. Translation gives CASSPYMNTEAFF.

This clone was detected once. The chain links TRBV14 to TRBJ2-1; 10 bases map to TRBD2. The CDR3 loop spans 15 amino acids. Trimming cost V 4 bases and J 5 bases; bases outside gene matches: 5. The germline V gene encodes CDR1 SGHDN and CDR2 FVKESK. CDR3 DNA sequence: TGTGCCAGCAGCCCGCTAGCGGGGGAACACAATGAGCAGTTCTTC. Translating gives CASSPLAGEHNEQFF.

The CDR3 is CASRRGGTYEQYF. The CDR3 bases are TGTGCCAGCAGGCGGGGAGGGACCTACGAGCAGTACTTC. The chain couples TRBV6-5 to TRBJ2-7; TRBD2 matches at 7 bases. The CDR3 is made up of 13 amino acids. V lost 6 bases and J lost 2; bases outside the gene matches: 4. From germline, CDR1 is MNHEY and CDR2 SVGAGI.